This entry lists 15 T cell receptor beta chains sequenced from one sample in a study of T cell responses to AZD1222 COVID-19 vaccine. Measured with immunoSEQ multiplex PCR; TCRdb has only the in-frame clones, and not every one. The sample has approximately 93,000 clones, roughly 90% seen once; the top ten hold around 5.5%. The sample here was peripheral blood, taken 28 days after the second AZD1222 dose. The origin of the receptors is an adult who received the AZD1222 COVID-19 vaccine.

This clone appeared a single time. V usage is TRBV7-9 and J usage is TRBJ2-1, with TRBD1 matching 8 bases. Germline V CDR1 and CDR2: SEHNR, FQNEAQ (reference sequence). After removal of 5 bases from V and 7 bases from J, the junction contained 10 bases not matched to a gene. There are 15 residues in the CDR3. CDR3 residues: CASSPPGQAGNEQFF. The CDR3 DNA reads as TGTGCCAGCAGCCCCCCGGGACAGGCAGGGAATGAGCAGTTCTTC.

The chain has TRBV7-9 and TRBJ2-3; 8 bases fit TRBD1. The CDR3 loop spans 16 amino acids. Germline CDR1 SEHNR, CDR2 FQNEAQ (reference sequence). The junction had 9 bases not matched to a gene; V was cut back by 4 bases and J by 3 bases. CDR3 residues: CASSSSNTGGTDTQYF. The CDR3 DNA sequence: TGTGCCAGCAGCTCTTCCAACACAGGGGGAACAGATACGCAGTATTTT. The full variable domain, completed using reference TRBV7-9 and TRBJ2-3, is DTGVSQNPRHKITKRGQNVTFRCDPISEHNRLYWYRQTLGQGPEFLTYFQNEAQLEKSRLLSDRFSAERPKGSFSTLEIQRTEQGDSAMYLCASSSSNTGGTDTQYFGPGTRLTVL.

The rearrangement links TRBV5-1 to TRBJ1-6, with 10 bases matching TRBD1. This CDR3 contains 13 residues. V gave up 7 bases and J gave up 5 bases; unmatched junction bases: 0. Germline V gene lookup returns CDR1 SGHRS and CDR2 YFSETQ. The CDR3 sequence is CASGQGDNSPLHF. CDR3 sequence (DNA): TGCGCCAGCGGACAGGGGGATAATTCACCCCTCCACTTT.

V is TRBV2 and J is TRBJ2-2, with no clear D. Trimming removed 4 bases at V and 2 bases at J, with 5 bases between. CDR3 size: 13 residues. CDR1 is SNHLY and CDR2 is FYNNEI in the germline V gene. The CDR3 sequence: CASSVLNTGELFF. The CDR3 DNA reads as TGTGCCAGCAGTGTTCTCAACACCGGGGAGCTGTTTTTT.

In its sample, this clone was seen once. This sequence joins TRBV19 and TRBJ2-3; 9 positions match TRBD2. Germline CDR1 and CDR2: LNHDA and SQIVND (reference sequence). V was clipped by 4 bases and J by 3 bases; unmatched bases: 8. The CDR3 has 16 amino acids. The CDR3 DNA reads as TGTGCCAGTAGTAACCTCCTAGCGGGGAATACAGATACGCAGTATTTT. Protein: CASSNLLAGNTDTQYF.

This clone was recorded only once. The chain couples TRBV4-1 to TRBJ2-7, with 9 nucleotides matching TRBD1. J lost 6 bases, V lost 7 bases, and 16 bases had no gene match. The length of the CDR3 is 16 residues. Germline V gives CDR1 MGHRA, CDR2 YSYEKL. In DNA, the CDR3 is TGCGCCAGCAACCCCGGGACAGGGCGCTGGTTGGGCGAGCAGTACTTC. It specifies CASNPGTGRWLGEQYF.

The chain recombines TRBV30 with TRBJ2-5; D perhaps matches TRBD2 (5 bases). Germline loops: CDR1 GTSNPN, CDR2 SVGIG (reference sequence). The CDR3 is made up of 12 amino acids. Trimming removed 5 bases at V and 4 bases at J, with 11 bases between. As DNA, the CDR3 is TGTGCCTGGGGCTTGAGGGCAGAGACCCAGTACTTC. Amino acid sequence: CAWGLRAETQYF.

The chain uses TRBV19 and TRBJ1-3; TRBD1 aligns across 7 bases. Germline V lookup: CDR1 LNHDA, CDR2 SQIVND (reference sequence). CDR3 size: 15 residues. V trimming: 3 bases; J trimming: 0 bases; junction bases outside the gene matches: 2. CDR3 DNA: TGTGCCAGTAGTATCGACAGGGCCTCTGGAAACACCATATATTTT. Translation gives CASSIDRASGNTIYF. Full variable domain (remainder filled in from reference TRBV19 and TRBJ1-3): DGGITQSPKYLFRKEGQNVTLSCEQNLNHDAMYWYRQDPGQGLRLIYYSQIVNDFQKGDIAEGYSVSREKKESFPLTVTSAQKNPTAFYLCASSIDRASGNTIYFGEGSWLTVV.

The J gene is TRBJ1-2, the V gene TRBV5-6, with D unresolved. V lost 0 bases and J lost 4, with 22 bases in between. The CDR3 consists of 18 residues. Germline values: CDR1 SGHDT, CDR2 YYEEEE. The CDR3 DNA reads TGTGCCAGCAGCTTGGCCTCTGGTTCGTGGCAGAAGCTCTATGGCTACACCTTC. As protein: CASSLASGSWQKLYGYTF.

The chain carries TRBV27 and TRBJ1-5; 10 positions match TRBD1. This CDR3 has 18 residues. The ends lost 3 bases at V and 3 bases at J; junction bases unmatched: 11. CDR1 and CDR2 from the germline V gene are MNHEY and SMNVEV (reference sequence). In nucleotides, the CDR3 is TGTGCCAGCAGTTTTTCCGCCCGACAGGGGGCTATCAATCAGCCCCAGCATTTT. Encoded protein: CASSFSARQGAINQPQHF.

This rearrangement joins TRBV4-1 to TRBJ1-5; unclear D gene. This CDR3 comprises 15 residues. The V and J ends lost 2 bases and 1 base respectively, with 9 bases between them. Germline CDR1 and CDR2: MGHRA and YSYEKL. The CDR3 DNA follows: TGCGCCAGCAGCCAATCCTCCCTAAGCAATCAGCCCCAGCATTTT. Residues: CASSQSSLSNQPQHF.

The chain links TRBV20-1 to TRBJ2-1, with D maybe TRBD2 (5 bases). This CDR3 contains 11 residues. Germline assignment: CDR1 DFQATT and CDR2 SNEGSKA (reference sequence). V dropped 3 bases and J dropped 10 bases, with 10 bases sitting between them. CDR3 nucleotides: TGCAGTGCTAGGAAGGGAGTCGAGCAGTTCTTC. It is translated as CSARKGVEQFF.

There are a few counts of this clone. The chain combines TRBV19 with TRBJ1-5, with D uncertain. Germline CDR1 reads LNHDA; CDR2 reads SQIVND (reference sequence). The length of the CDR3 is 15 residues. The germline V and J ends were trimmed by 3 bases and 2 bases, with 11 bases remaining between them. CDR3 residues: CASSMSGFGNQPQHF. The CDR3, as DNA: TGTGCCAGTAGTATGTCAGGATTCGGCAATCAGCCCCAGCATTTT.

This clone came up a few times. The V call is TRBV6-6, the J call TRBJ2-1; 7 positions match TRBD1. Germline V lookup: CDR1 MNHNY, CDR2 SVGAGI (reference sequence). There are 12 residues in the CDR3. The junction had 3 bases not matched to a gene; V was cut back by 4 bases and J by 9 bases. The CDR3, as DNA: TGTGCCAGCAGTTCTACAGGGGCTGAGCAGTTCTTC. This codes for CASSSTGAEQFF.

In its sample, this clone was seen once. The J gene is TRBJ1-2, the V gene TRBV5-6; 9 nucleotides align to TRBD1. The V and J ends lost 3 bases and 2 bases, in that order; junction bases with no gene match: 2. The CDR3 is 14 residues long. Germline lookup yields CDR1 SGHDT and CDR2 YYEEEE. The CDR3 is CASSSGTGNYGYTF. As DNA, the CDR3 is TGTGCCAGCAGCTCCGGGACAGGGAACTATGGCTACACCTTC.